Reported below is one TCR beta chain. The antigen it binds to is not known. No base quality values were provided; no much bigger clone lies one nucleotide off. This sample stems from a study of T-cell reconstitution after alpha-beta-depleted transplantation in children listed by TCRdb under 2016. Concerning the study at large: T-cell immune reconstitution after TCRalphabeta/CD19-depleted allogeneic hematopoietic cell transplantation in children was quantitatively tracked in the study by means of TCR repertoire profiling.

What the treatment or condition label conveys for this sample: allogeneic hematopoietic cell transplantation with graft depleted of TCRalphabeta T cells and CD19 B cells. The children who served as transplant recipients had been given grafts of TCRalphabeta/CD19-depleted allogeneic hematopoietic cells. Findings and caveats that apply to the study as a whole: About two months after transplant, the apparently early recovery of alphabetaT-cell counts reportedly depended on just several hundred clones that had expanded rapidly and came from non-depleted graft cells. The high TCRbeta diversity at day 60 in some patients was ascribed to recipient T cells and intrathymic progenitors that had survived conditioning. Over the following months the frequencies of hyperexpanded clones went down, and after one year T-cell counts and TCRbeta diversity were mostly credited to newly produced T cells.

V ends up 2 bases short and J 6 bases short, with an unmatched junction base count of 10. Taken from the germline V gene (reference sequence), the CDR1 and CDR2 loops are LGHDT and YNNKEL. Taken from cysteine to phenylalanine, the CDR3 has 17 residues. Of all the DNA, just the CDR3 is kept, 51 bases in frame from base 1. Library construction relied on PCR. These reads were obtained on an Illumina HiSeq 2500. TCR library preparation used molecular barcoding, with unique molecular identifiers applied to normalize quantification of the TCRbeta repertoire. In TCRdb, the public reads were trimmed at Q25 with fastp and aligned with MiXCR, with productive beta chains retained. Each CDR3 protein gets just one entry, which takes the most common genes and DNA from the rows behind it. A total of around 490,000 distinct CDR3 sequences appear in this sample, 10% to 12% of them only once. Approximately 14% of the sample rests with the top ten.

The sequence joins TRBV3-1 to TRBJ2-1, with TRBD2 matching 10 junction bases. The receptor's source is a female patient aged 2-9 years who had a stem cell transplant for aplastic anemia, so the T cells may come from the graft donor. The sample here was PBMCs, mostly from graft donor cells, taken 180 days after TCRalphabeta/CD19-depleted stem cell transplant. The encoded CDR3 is CASSQPFGTSVTNEQFF. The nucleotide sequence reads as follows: TGTGCCAGCAGCCAACCATTCGGGACTAGCGTTACCAATGAGCAGTTCTTC.